A single sample gave rise to the 30 T cell receptor beta chains below, sequenced in a study of blood T cell repertoires in COVID-19. Sequencing was performed with immunoSEQ multiplex PCR; in TCRdb, only in-frame clones are kept and a portion is missing. The table lists some 120,000 clones, 65% to 90% of them singletons, with roughly 27% in the top ten. Sequenced material: peripheral blood. These TCRs come from a woman of 80 years or more with acute or convalescent COVID-19.

This clone has a handful of counts. CDR3 sequence: CASGRDSQSYNEQFF. Here the CDR3 DNA reads TGCGCCAGCGGAAGGGACTCGCAATCCTACAATGAGCAGTTCTTC. The chain has TRBV5-1 and TRBJ2-1, with D tentatively TRBD2 (6 bases). The CDR3 loop spans 15 amino acids. V lost 7 bases and J 1 base, leaving 15 bases between the germline ends. The germline V gene has CDR1 SGHRS and CDR2 YFSETQ. Variable domain in full (rest from reference TRBV5-1 and TRBJ2-1): KAGVTQTPRYLIKTRGQQVTLSCSPISGHRSVSWYQQTPGQGLQFLFEYFSETQRNKGNFPGRFSGRQFSNSRSEMNVSTLELGDSALYLCASGRDSQSYNEQFFGPGTRLTVL.

The genes are TRBV5-4 and TRBJ1-6, with no clear D. Germline values: CDR1 SGHNT, CDR2 YYREEE (reference sequence). The germline V and J ends were trimmed by 2 bases and 7 bases, with 16 bases remaining between them. This CDR3 has 16 amino acids. The CDR3 is CASSLRIGNGNSPLHF. The CDR3 DNA sequence: TGTGCCAGCAGCTTAAGGATCGGGAATGGGAATTCACCCCTCCACTTT.

The sample holds a few counts of this clone. The V and J genes are TRBV3-1 (or the pseudogene TRBV3-2) and TRBJ1-6; a weak D match, TRBD1 (6 bases). V was trimmed by 6 bases and J by 4 bases, leaving 13 bases between them. The V gene's germline CDR1 is LGHDT and CDR2 YNNKEL (reference sequence). The CDR3 contains 15 residues. The CDR3 here is CASSKTGSYNSPLHF. The DNA for the CDR3 is TGTGCCAGCAGTAAAACAGGGTCGTATAATTCACCCCTCCACTTT.

The chain joins TRBV7-2 to TRBJ1-2; the match to TRBD1 covers 8 bases. V shed 1 base, J shed 5 bases, and the junction held 9 bases outside the gene matches. The CDR3 is 16 amino acids. Per the germline V gene, CDR1 is SGHTA and CDR2 is FQGNSA. CDR3 sequence reads: CASSLDPQGAGYGYTF. CDR3 DNA sequence: TGTGCCAGCAGCTTAGATCCTCAGGGGGCGGGTTATGGCTACACCTTC.

The chain uses TRBV28 and TRBJ1-6; D may be TRBD1 (6 bases). The CDR3 covers 13 residues. CDR1 MDHEN and CDR2 SYDVKM come from the germline V gene. The V gene lost 8 bases and the J gene lost 10 bases, with 15 bases spanning the gap. CDR3 coding DNA: TGTGCCAGCCTACAGGGCCCTGGGTCACCCCTCCACTTT. It specifies CASLQGPGSPLHF.

The chain recombines TRBV11-3 with TRBJ2-6, with D hard to call. The CDR3 loop spans 16 amino acids. V lost 1 base and J 2 bases, leaving 9 bases between the germline ends. Germline V CDR1 and CDR2: SGHNT, YENEEA. CDR3 amino acids: CASSLASGAGANVLTF. Here the CDR3 DNA reads TGTGCCAGCAGCTTAGCGTCGGGTGCTGGGGCCAACGTCCTGACTTTC.

The chain is built from TRBV7-9 and TRBJ1-1, with a tentative D call TRBD1 (5 bases). Germline-derived CDR1 and CDR2 are SEHNR and FQNEAQ (reference sequence). The CDR3 runs to 14 residues. The V end lost 5 bases, the J end lost 6 bases, and 16 bases lay between the germline ends. The CDR3 nucleotides read TGTGCCAGCAGCCCCCAAGACAGTCGGTCTGAAGCTTTCTTT. Its protein product is CASSPQDSRSEAFF.

The V gene is TRBV27, the J gene TRBJ2-1, with TRBD1 as a possible D gene (5 bases). Trimming pared 6 bases from V and 1 base from J, leaving 13 bases between. The germline V gene has CDR1 MNHEY and CDR2 SMNVEV (reference sequence). CDR3 length: 15 residues. The DNA of the CDR3 is TGTGCCAGCAGAGACAGCGCGAGTTCCTACAATGAGCAGTTCTTC. Translation gives CASRDSASSYNEQFF.

The rearrangement links TRBV19 to TRBJ1-5, with 8 bases matching TRBD1. Per the germline V gene, CDR1 is LNHDA and CDR2 is SQIVND (reference sequence). The J segment lost 5 bases and the V segment lost 8 bases, leaving 8 bases of the junction unmatched. The CDR3 is 14 residues long. CDR3 nucleotides: TGTGCCAGTGTCCGGACAGGGCGAGATCAGCCCCAGCATTTT. It codes for CASVRTGRDQPQHF.

The J gene is TRBJ2-5, the V gene TRBV6-5; 7 nucleotides agree with TRBD1. In germline, CDR1 is MNHEY, CDR2 SVGAGI. The trim removed 8 bases at V and 4 bases at J, leaving 7 bases unmatched. The length of the CDR3 is 13 residues. The DNA of the CDR3 is TGTGCCAGCCGCGGACAGGCTGGAGAGACCCAGTACTTC. This sequence encodes CASRGQAGETQYF.

This chain uses TRBV29-1 with TRBJ2-3; 8 nucleotides line up with TRBD1. CDR3 length equals 15 residues. J gave up 2 bases and V 0 bases, and 4 bases lay outside the gene matches. Looked up from germline, CDR1 is SQVTM and CDR2 is ANQGSEA. The CDR3 reads CSVEDWTGPTDTQYF. The DNA for the CDR3 is TGCAGCGTTGAAGATTGGACAGGGCCCACAGATACGCAGTATTTT.

This chain joins TRBV5-1 and TRBJ1-4; TRBD1 might be the D (5 bases). V gave up 5 bases and J gave up 4 bases, with 12 bases separating them. The CDR3 has 14 amino acids. Germline lookup yields CDR1 SGHRS and CDR2 YFSETQ. CDR3 sequence (DNA): TGCGCCAGCAGTGCAGGGTACAGTAATGAAAAACTGTTTTTT. This gives the protein CASSAGYSNEKLFF.

This chain uses TRBV2 with TRBJ2-1; 8 nucleotides align to TRBD1. CDR1 and CDR2 (germline): SNHLY, FYNNEI. V was pared by 5 bases and J by 6 bases, with 3 bases of the junction left unmatched. The CDR3 contains 13 residues. This CDR3 is CASSQQGGNEQFF. The CDR3 bases are TGTGCCAGCAGTCAACAGGGGGGCAATGAGCAGTTCTTC.

This clone was found once. V and J are TRBV7-2 and TRBJ2-7, with 13 bases aligning to TRBD2. Trimming removed 3 bases from V and 1 base from J; junction bases left unmatched: 3. This CDR3 comprises 16 residues. The germline CDR1 and CDR2 sequences are SGHTA and FQGNSA. This CDR3 is CASSFGTSGESYEQYF. CDR3 nucleotides: TGTGCCAGCAGCTTTGGGACTAGCGGGGAATCCTACGAGCAGTACTTC.

V gene TRBV5-1 combines with J gene TRBJ1-3; 11 bases agree with TRBD1. Germline trimming cut 0 bases from V and 2 bases from J; bases unmatched to any gene: 7. The length of the CDR3 is 18 residues. Germline V lookup: CDR1 SGHRS, CDR2 YFSETQ. The DNA of the CDR3 is TGCGCCAGCAGCTTGGAGCCGTGGGGACAGGGGGCTGGAAACACCATATATTTT. Its translation is CASSLEPWGQGAGNTIYF. The whole variable domain, remainder taken from reference TRBV5-1 and TRBJ1-3, is KAGVTQTPRYLIKTRGQQVTLSCSPISGHRSVSWYQQTPGQGLQFLFEYFSETQRNKGNFPGRFSGRQFSNSRSEMNVSTLELGDSALYLCASSLEPWGQGAGNTIYFGEGSWLTVV.

The chain employs TRBV12-3 or TRBV12-4 and TRBJ1-1; 7 positions agree with TRBD1. The CDR3 runs 13 residues. V dropped 6 bases and J dropped 0; count of bases not matched to a gene: 1. CDR3 in amino acids: CASRTGLNTEAFF. CDR3 bases: TGTGCCAGCAGGACAGGGCTGAACACTGAAGCTTTCTTT.

This clone is a singleton in its sample. The CDR3 region is CASTSPDRRSYNEQFF. The CDR3 DNA is TGTGCCAGCACTTCTCCGGACAGACGCTCCTACAATGAGCAGTTCTTC. The V and J genes are TRBV28 and TRBJ2-1; D is possibly TRBD1 (6 bases). The CDR3 runs to 16 residues. V was shortened by 7 bases and J by 0 bases, with 16 bases between the two germline ends. The germline V gene encodes CDR1 MDHEN and CDR2 SYDVKM.

V usage is TRBV7-6 and J usage is TRBJ2-3; the D gene is possibly TRBD1 (6 bases). Germline CDR1 and CDR2: SGHVS and FNYEAQ. The CDR3 sequence is 17 residues long. Trimming stripped 5 bases from V and 0 bases from J, with 18 bases between. The DNA for the CDR3 is TGTGCCAGCAGCGCCCGGACAGCCCGGGGAAGCACAGATACGCAGTATTTT. Amino acid sequence: CASSARTARGSTDTQYF.

The chain carries TRBV12-3 or TRBV12-4 and TRBJ1-5; D gene unclear. Trimming took 3 bases from V and 5 from J, leaving 8 bases between them. This CDR3 has 13 amino acids. The CDR3, as DNA: TGTGCCAGCAGTTTGATGAGGGATCAGCCCCAGCATTTT. It encodes CASSLMRDQPQHF.

The CDR3 sequence is CASSHESNQPQHF. The CDR3 DNA follows: TGTGCCAGCAGCCATGAGAGCAATCAGCCCCAGCATTTT. V is TRBV6-2 or TRBV6-3 and J is TRBJ1-5; D gene ambiguous. The CDR3 consists of 13 residues. V was clipped by 6 bases and J by 1 base, with 7 bases between them. Germline loops: CDR1 MNHEY, CDR2 SVGEGT.

The chain employs TRBV6-5 and TRBJ1-6; 7 bases line up with TRBD1. The CDR3 has 15 residues. Trimming removed 2 bases from V and 8 bases from J; junction bases left unmatched: 6. Germline CDR1 is MNHEY and CDR2 is SVGAGI. In DNA form, the CDR3 reads TGTGCCAGCAGTTACCTCCGGGACAGAGATTCACCCCTCCACTTT. Protein: CASSYLRDRDSPLHF.

The chain links TRBV14 to TRBJ1-6; D not certain. Trimming shortened V by 3 bases and J by 0 bases, and 18 bases separated the two germline ends. Per germline, CDR1 SGHDN and CDR2 FVKESK. The CDR3 extends over 19 amino acids. The CDR3 protein is CASSQEVLFEGSYNSPLHF. DNA of the CDR3: TGTGCCAGCAGCCAGGAAGTTCTGTTCGAGGGCTCCTATAATTCACCCCTCCACTTT.

As DNA, the CDR3 is TGTGCCATCAGAACCGGGACAGTCAACACCGGGGAGCTGTTTTTT. Encoded protein: CAIRTGTVNTGELFF. This sequence joins TRBV10-3 and TRBJ2-2, with TRBD1 matching over 7 bases. Trimming at V came to 6 bases and at J to 2 bases, leaving 6 bases not matched to a gene. Per germline, CDR1 ENHRY and CDR2 SYGVKD. There are 15 residues in the CDR3.

The chain uses TRBV27 and TRBJ2-3; 10 nucleotides align to TRBD1. From germline, CDR1 is MNHEY and CDR2 SMNVEV (reference sequence). The CDR3 totals 14 residues. V was pared by 7 bases and J by 2 bases, with 3 bases of the junction left unmatched. The CDR3 protein is CASMDRGYTDTQYF. CDR3 nucleotide sequence: TGTGCCAGCATGGACAGGGGGTACACAGATACGCAGTATTTT.

The V call is TRBV7-9, the J call TRBJ1-4; TRBD1 might be the D (5 bases). V was shortened by 8 bases and J by 0 bases, with 19 bases between the two germline ends. The germline V gene has CDR1 SEHNR and CDR2 FQNEAQ (reference sequence). This CDR3 comprises 17 residues. CDR3 sequence: CASVQAGSLATNEKLFF. The CDR3 region has the DNA TGTGCCAGCGTACAGGCCGGCAGTCTTGCAACTAATGAAAAACTGTTTTTT.

The J gene is TRBJ1-3, the V gene TRBV5-4; a possible D gene is TRBD1 (6 bases). V was pared by 0 bases and J by 0 bases, with 13 bases between. The CDR3 is 17 residues long. Per germline, CDR1 SGHNT and CDR2 YYREEE (reference sequence). The CDR3 DNA reads as TGTGCCAGCAGCTTGGAAGGGGGGGCCAGCTCTGGAAACACCATATATTTT. This translates into CASSLEGGASSGNTIYF.

This sequence joins TRBV10-3 and TRBJ1-4, with D maybe TRBD1 (5 bases). Per germline, CDR1 ENHRY and CDR2 SYGVKD. The CDR3 sequence is 20 residues long. Trimming cost V 6 bases and J 0 bases, with 26 bases left between them. The CDR3 bases are TGTGCCATCAGCGGGAGGGGACCCGCTCGCACCCCTGCAACTAATGAAAAACTGTTTTTT. As protein: CAISGRGPARTPATNEKLFF.

The rearrangement joins TRBV9 to TRBJ1-2; the D gene is possibly TRBD1 (5 bases). The CDR3 is 16 residues long. Germline CDR1 reads SGDLS; CDR2 reads YYNGEE. The V end lost 3 bases, the J end lost 1 base, and 16 bases lay between the germline ends. DNA for the CDR3: TGTGCCAGCAGCGAAAGCGCGGGGGGTTTTAACTATGGCTACACCTTC. Amino acids: CASSESAGGFNYGYTF.

This CDR3 reads CASSLRGQGAEAFF. The CDR3 nucleotides are TGTGCCAGCAGTTTAAGGGGACAGGGGGCTGAAGCTTTCTTT. The chain links TRBV27 to TRBJ1-1, with 11 bases fitting TRBD1. CDR3 size: 14 residues. Trimming removed 2 bases from V and 6 bases from J; junction bases left unmatched: 2. The germline CDR1 and CDR2 sequences are MNHEY and SMNVEV (reference sequence).

This clone was counted many times. The V gene is TRBV28, the J gene TRBJ2-2, with D possibly matching TRBD2 (6 bases). V lost 4 bases, J lost 8 bases, and 26 bases lay in between. The CDR3 runs to 18 residues. Germline loops: CDR1 MDHEN, CDR2 SYDVKM. The CDR3 here is CASSSRLAGGLRAGELFF. The CDR3 DNA is TGTGCCAGCAGTTCGCGTCTAGCCGGGGGACTTCGCGCAGGGGAGCTGTTTTTT. The variable domain in full, completed from reference TRBV28 and TRBJ2-2, reads DVKVTQSSRYLVKRTGEKVFLECVQDMDHENMFWYRQDPGLGLRLIYFSYDVKMKEKGDIPEGYSVSREKKERFSLILESASTNQTSMYLCASSSRLAGGLRAGELFFGEGSRLTVL.